This is a list of T cell receptor beta chains from one sample in a study of post-analysis software for immune sequencing data. TCRdb passed the PCR reads through MiXCR, listing each CDR3 protein once. The sample lists roughly 600,000 distinct CDR3 sequences, around 44% occurring once. Material for sequencing was blood. The receptors stem from a girl aged 10-17 years with multiple sclerosis. The CDR3 runs from the conserved cysteine through the conserved F or W. A D gene is named only where the DNA matches it firmly. Rows give clone size only sometimes, using once, few, many, or a class for an expanded clone.

abundance	len	v_gene	j_gene	d_gene	CDR3aa	CDR3nt
NA	17	TRBV12-3/TRBV12-4	TRBJ2-3	NA	CASSLGTYRRRGDTQYF	TGTGCCAGCAGTTTAGGGACCTACCGCCGGCGGGGAGATACGCAGTATTTT
few	11	TRBV10-3	TRBJ1-2	NA	CAIKRQSGYTF	TGTGCCATCAAGCGTCAATCTGGCTACACCTTC
few	15	TRBV3-1	TRBJ1-2	NA	CASSQDGTLGNGYTF	TGTGCCAGCAGCCAAGATGGCACTTTAGGCAATGGCTACACCTTC
few	12	TRBV18	TRBJ2-5	NA	CASTDVFGEQYF	TGTGCCAGCACCGACGTCTTCGGGGAGCAGTACTTC
NA	16	TRBV2	TRBJ2-3	NA	CASSTYRVKVTDTQYF	TGTGCCAGCAGTACCTACAGGGTTAAGGTCACAGATACGCAGTATTTT
NA	15	TRBV7-2	TRBJ1-5	NA	CASSLAQGNTQPQHF	TGTGCCAGCAGCTTAGCACAGGGCAACACTCAGCCCCAGCATTTT
NA	15	TRBV5-1	TRBJ1-2	NA	CASSWGPEGYYGYTF	TGCGCCAGCAGCTGGGGACCGGAGGGCTACTATGGCTACACCTTC
NA	13	TRBV5-1	TRBJ1-2	NA	CASSLATGYGYTF	TGCGCCAGCAGCTTGGCGACAGGCTATGGCTACACCTTC
NA	14	TRBV5-1	TRBJ2-7	NA	CASSRTGFVYEQYF	TGCGCCAGCAGCCGTACCGGGTTCGTCTACGAGCAGTACTTC
NA	14	TRBV10-3	TRBJ2-1	TRBD2	CATGLAGSYNEQFF	TGTGCCACAGGACTAGCGGGCTCCTACAATGAGCAGTTCTTC
once	15	TRBV5-6	TRBJ1-1	NA	CASSAPVTENTEAFF	TGTGCCAGCAGCGCCCCCGTGACAGAAAACACTGAAGCTTTCTTT
NA	12	TRBV29-1	TRBJ2-7	TRBD1	CSARGQSHEQYF	TGCAGCGCCAGGGGACAGAGCCACGAGCAGTACTTC
NA	14	TRBV27	TRBJ2-7	TRBD2	CASSFSGRSYEQYF	TGTGCCAGCAGTTTTAGCGGGAGATCCTACGAGCAGTACTTC
few	15	TRBV7-2	TRBJ2-1	TRBD1	CASSPDRDRRDEQFF	TGTGCCAGCAGCCCCGACAGGGACCGAAGGGATGAGCAGTTCTTC
NA	16	TRBV27	TRBJ2-1	TRBD1	CASRDRETSSYNEQFF	TGTGCCAGCAGAGACAGGGAAACCAGCTCCTACAATGAGCAGTTCTTC
NA	14	TRBV20-1	TRBJ2-1	NA	CSALAASRGNEQFF	TGCAGTGCTCTGGCGGCCTCTCGGGGCAATGAGCAGTTCTTC
NA	16	TRBV12-3/TRBV12-4	TRBJ2-1	TRBD2	CASSLAWTSGGKEQFF	TGTGCCAGCAGTTTAGCTTGGACTAGCGGGGGAAAGGAGCAGTTCTTC
few	16	TRBV20-1	TRBJ2-7	TRBD2	CSARRYGTSGAYEQYF	TGCAGTGCCCGAAGATATGGTACTAGCGGGGCCTACGAGCAGTACTTC
NA	14	TRBV12-3/TRBV12-4	TRBJ1-1	NA	CASRHRTWNTEAFF	TGTGCCAGCAGACATCGGACGTGGAACACTGAAGCTTTCTTT
NA	15	TRBV5-1	TRBJ1-6	NA	CASSSDLDGNSPLHF	TGCGCCAGCAGCTCCGATTTGGACGGGAATTCACCCCTCCACTTT
NA	15	TRBV28	TRBJ2-7	TRBD1	CAGSSLGQGSYEQCF	TGTGCCGGCAGTTCCTTAGGACAGGGTTCCTACGAGCAGTGCTTC
NA	16	TRBV10-3	TRBJ1-5	NA	CAISESDGSSNQPQHF	TGTGCCATCAGTGAGTCGGACGGGTCCAGCAATCAGCCCCAGCATTTT
few	15	TRBV12-3/TRBV12-4	TRBJ2-7	TRBD1	CASRRFGTGYNEQYF	TGTGCCAGCAGGAGATTCGGGACAGGGTATAACGAGCAGTACTTC
few	16	TRBV5-1	TRBJ2-3	TRBD2	CASSLGAGGGTDTQYF	TGCGCCAGCAGCTTGGGAGCGGGAGGTGGCACAGATACGCAGTATTTT
few	15	TRBV12-3/TRBV12-4	TRBJ2-1	TRBD2	CASSGLAGNHNEQFF	TGTGCCAGCAGTGGCCTAGCGGGAAACCACAATGAGCAGTTCTTC
NA	12	TRBV2	TRBJ1-1	NA	CASSLQSKEAFF	TGTGCCAGCAGTCTGCAGAGCAAAGAAGCTTTCTTT
NA	15	TRBV5-1	TRBJ2-7	TRBD2	CASSFPGTNSYEQYF	TGCGCCAGCAGCTTCCCCGGGACTAACTCCTACGAGCAGTACTTC
NA	15	TRBV6-5	TRBJ1-1	NA	CASSYSRGGNTEAFF	TGTGCCAGCAGTTACTCGAGGGGTGGGAACACTGAAGCTTTCTTT
NA	10	TRBV6-5	TRBJ2-1	NA	CATSGDEQFF	TGTGCCACCTCGGGGGATGAGCAGTTCTTC
NA	18	TRBV11-2	TRBJ1-1	NA	CASSLDINRAWGGTEAFF	TGTGCCAGCAGCTTAGATATAAACAGGGCATGGGGAGGGACTGAAGCTTTCTTT
NA	15	TRBV3-1	TRBJ1-1	NA	CASSQSGELNTEAFF	TGTGCCAGCAGCCAATCGGGGGAACTGAACACTGAAGCTTTCTTT
few	16	TRBV10-3	TRBJ2-7	TRBD1	CAIRKDRGQPPYEQYF	TGTGCCATCAGGAAAGACAGGGGGCAACCCCCCTACGAGCAGTACTTC
few	13	TRBV29-1	TRBJ2-5	NA	CSVAAGTGDARYF	NA
NA	15	TRBV6-4	TRBJ2-5	NA	CASSGEGGAQETQYF	TGTGCCAGCAGTGGGGAAGGAGGGGCCCAAGAGACCCAGTACTTC
NA	13	TRBV12-3/TRBV12-4	TRBJ2-5	NA	CASREDLAETQYF	TGTGCCAGCAGGGAGGACCTCGCCGAGACCCAGTACTTC
NA	13	TRBV29-1	TRBJ1-5	NA	CSVMGGSNQPQHF	TGCAGCGTCATGGGAGGTTCGAATCAGCCCCAGCATTTT
NA	15	TRBV5-1	TRBJ2-7	NA	CASSLRPDSSYEQYF	TGCGCCAGCAGCTTGAGACCCGACAGCTCCTACGAGCAGTACTTC
NA	16	TRBV28	TRBJ1-2	NA	CASSSYTLNSFYGYTF	TGTGCCAGCAGTTCCTACACTTTAAATTCCTTCTATGGCTACACCTTC
few	19	TRBV29-1	TRBJ1-1	NA	CSVEDHKVFVGLRGTEAFF	TGCAGCGTTGAAGATCATAAGGTTTTTGTGGGGCTTCGCGGCACTGAAGCTTTCTTT
few	14	TRBV6-5	TRBJ1-6	NA	CASSLREVSSPLHF	TGTGCCAGCAGTTTGAGGGAAGTGAGTTCACCCCTCCACTTT
NA	13	TRBV10-3	TRBJ2-7	NA	CAISESSDHEQYF	TGTGCCATCAGTGAGTCGAGCGATCACGAGCAGTACTTC